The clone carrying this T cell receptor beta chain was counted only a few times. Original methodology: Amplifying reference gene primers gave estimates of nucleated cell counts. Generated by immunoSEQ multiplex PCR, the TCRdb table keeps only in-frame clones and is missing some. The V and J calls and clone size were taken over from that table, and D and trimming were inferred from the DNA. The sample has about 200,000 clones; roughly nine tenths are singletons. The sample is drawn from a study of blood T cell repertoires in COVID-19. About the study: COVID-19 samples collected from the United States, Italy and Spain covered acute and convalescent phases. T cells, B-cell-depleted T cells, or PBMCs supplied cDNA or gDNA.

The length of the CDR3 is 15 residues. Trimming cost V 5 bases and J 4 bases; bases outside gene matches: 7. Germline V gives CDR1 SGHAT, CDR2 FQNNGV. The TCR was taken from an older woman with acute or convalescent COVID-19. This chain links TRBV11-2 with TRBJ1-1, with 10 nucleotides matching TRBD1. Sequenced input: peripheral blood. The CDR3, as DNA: TGTGCCAGCAGCCAGCCGGACAGGGGGGGCACTGAAGCTTTCTTT. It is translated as CASSQPDRGGTEAFF.